A single sample is the source of the 19 T cell receptor beta chains below, sequenced in a study of blood T cell repertoires in COVID-19. The repertoire was sequenced with immunoSEQ multiplex PCR; TCRdb's copy has only in-frame clones and lacks some. Here the sample spans 90,000 to 100,000 clones, about nine tenths being singletons. Sequenced sample: peripheral blood. These TCRs come from a man between 50 and 59 years old with acute or convalescent COVID-19.

In its sample, this clone was seen once. The rearrangement joins TRBV5-1 to TRBJ1-2; 7 nucleotides match TRBD1. CDR3 length: 17 residues. CDR1 is SGHRS, CDR2 YFSETQ, per germline. V trimming: 4 bases; J trimming: 1 base; junction bases outside the gene matches: 13. The CDR3, as DNA: TGCGCCAGCAGCCGGCGGGACAGTGGACTTGTTAACTATGGCTACACCTTC. The encoded protein is CASSRRDSGLVNYGYTF.

CDR3 sequence reads: CASSLSPSGGTFF. The CDR3 coding sequence is TGTGCCAGCAGCTTGAGCCCCTCGGGTGGCACGTTCTTC. The chain couples TRBV11-2 to TRBJ2-1; D remains ambiguous. V shed 3 bases and J shed 15 bases, with 18 bases lying between them. Germline assignment: CDR1 SGHAT and CDR2 FQNNGV. CDR3 length: 13 residues.

The V gene is TRBV30, the J gene TRBJ1-2; 10 nucleotides line up with TRBD1. With 0 bases clipped from V and 6 bases from J, the junction kept 13 bases outside the gene matches. The CDR3 is made up of 17 amino acids. Germline lookup yields CDR1 GTSNPN and CDR2 SVGIG (reference sequence). CDR3 amino acids: CAWSVFGSGQGVNGYTF. CDR3 sequence (DNA): TGTGCCTGGAGTGTATTCGGGAGCGGACAGGGGGTAAATGGCTACACCTTC.

The rearrangement links TRBV2 to TRBJ1-5; unclear D gene. Germline V gene lookup returns CDR1 SNHLY and CDR2 FYNNEI. Trimming removed 5 bases at V and 3 bases at J, with 14 bases between. The CDR3 is 15 amino acids. CDR3 amino acids: CASSYPPGVNQPQHF. The DNA for the CDR3 is TGTGCCAGCAGTTACCCCCCCGGGGTCAATCAGCCCCAGCATTTT.

The chain recombines TRBV18 with TRBJ1-6, with D unresolved. The germline V and J ends were trimmed by 2 bases and 6 bases, with 8 bases remaining between them. This CDR3 contains 14 residues. CDR1 is KGHSH, CDR2 LQKENI, per germline. CDR3 loop: CASSPISFNSPLHF. The CDR3 coding sequence is TGTGCCAGCTCACCAATTAGTTTTAATTCACCCCTCCACTTT.

The sample holds one count of this clone. The J gene is TRBJ1-1, the V gene TRBV20-1; D not resolved. From germline, CDR1 is DFQATT and CDR2 SNEGSKA (reference sequence). This CDR3 spans 11 amino acids. V shed 6 bases and J shed 4 bases, with 9 bases lying between them. DNA for the CDR3: TGCAGTGCGGGTACGGGCACTGAAGCTTTCTTT. Translating it yields CSAGTGTEAFF.

This rearrangement joins TRBV5-1 to TRBJ2-7, with 8 bases identical to TRBD1. This CDR3 spans 13 amino acids. Germline trimming cut 4 bases from V and 7 bases from J; bases unmatched to any gene: 7. The V gene's germline CDR1 is SGHRS and CDR2 YFSETQ. The CDR3 protein is CASSPWTGWEQYF. CDR3 DNA sequence: TGCGCCAGCAGCCCGTGGACAGGGTGGGAGCAGTACTTC.

This sequence joins TRBV27 and TRBJ2-3; 7 bases align to TRBD1. V lost 2 bases to trimming and J lost 1 base; unmatched junction nucleotides: 0. Germline CDR1 and CDR2: MNHEY and SMNVEV (reference sequence). This CDR3 comprises 14 residues. Written as DNA, the CDR3 is TGTGCCAGCAGTTTAGACAGGGGCACAGATACGCAGTATTTT. Translated: CASSLDRGTDTQYF.

This chain links TRBV7-8 with TRBJ2-3; TRBD2 matches 7 bases. Per germline, CDR1 SGHVS and CDR2 FQNEAQ. The CDR3 has 15 residues. Trimming took 4 bases from V and 4 from J; bases not matched to a gene: 8. Written as DNA, the CDR3 is TGTGCCAGCAGCTCCTGGACTAGTTTATCAGATACGCAGTATTTT. It translates to CASSSWTSLSDTQYF.

The CDR3 loop is CASSLGQGAGYTF. The CDR3, as DNA: TGTGCCAGCAGCTTAGGGCAGGGGGCTGGCTACACCTTC. The genes are TRBV7-6 and TRBJ1-2, with 8 bases aligning to TRBD1. CDR1 and CDR2 from the germline V gene are SGHVS and FNYEAQ. V was clipped by 1 base and J by 7 bases; unmatched bases: 2. This CDR3 comprises 13 residues.

The chain has TRBV6-6 and TRBJ1-4; 7 bases map to TRBD1. The CDR3 is made up of 15 amino acids. The ends lost 6 bases at V and 4 bases at J; junction bases unmatched: 8. Germline CDR1 is MNHNY and CDR2 is SVGAGI (reference sequence). Here the CDR3 reads CASSPPGQLNEKLFF. CDR3 sequence (DNA): TGTGCCAGCAGCCCGCCGGGACAGCTTAATGAAAAACTGTTTTTT.

The J gene is TRBJ2-2, the V gene TRBV18, with 10 bases that match TRBD2. This CDR3 contains 16 residues. The germline V gene encodes CDR1 KGHSH and CDR2 LQKENI. J gave up 7 bases and V 2 bases, and 7 bases lay outside the gene matches. CDR3 residues: CASSPNSGRAHGELFF. CDR3 DNA: TGTGCCAGCTCACCAAACAGCGGGAGGGCCCACGGGGAGCTGTTTTTT. Supplemented by reference TRBV18 and TRBJ2-2, the full variable domain reads NAGVMQNPRHLVRRRGQEARLRCSPMKGHSHVYWYRQLPEEGLKFMVYLQKENIIDESGMPKERFSAEFPKEGPSILRIQQVVRGDSAAYFCASSPNSGRAHGELFFGEGSRLTVL.

J is TRBJ2-1 and V is TRBV7-9; D might be TRBD2 (5 bases). Germline CDR1 reads SEHNR; CDR2 reads FQNEAQ (reference sequence). V was cut by 6 bases and J by 5 bases, with 8 bases left in between. This CDR3 is 12 amino acids long. CDR3 loop: CASRGSNNEQFF. The CDR3 nucleotides are TGTGCCAGCAGGGGGAGTAACAATGAGCAGTTCTTC. The complete variable domain, with remaining parts taken from reference TRBV7-9 and TRBJ2-1, reads DTGVSQNPRHKITKRGQNVTFRCDPISEHNRLYWYRQTLGQGPEFLTYFQNEAQLEKSRLLSDRFSAERPKGSFSTLEIQRTEQGDSAMYLCASRGSNNEQFFGPGTRLTVL.

The V gene is TRBV6-6, the J gene TRBJ2-1, with 11 positions matching TRBD1. The ends lost 2 bases at V and 6 bases at J; junction bases unmatched: 6. The germline V gene has CDR1 MNHNY and CDR2 SVGAGI (reference sequence). This CDR3 is 16 amino acids long. CDR3: CASSYGTGTGGNEQFF. CDR3 bases: TGTGCCAGCAGTTACGGGACCGGGACAGGGGGCAATGAGCAGTTCTTC.

The chain recombines TRBV11-2 with TRBJ2-7; 9 bases line up with TRBD2. The CDR3 sequence is 19 residues long. CDR1 SGHAT and CDR2 FQNNGV come from the germline V gene. Germline trimming cut 5 bases from V and 0 bases from J; bases unmatched to any gene: 17. The CDR3 coding sequence is TGTGCCAGCAGCCTAACCATCGGGACTAGCCATCCCCGCTCCTACGAGCAGTACTTC. This encodes CASSLTIGTSHPRSYEQYF.

The chain is built from TRBV3-1 (or the pseudogene TRBV3-2) and TRBJ2-7, with D uncertain. V gave up 0 bases and J gave up 2 bases, with 8 bases separating them. This CDR3 is built from 14 residues. The germline V gene has CDR1 LGHDT and CDR2 YNNKEL (reference sequence). The CDR3: CASSQEPDTYEQYF. DNA for the CDR3: TGTGCCAGCAGCCAAGAACCAGACACCTACGAGCAGTACTTC.

The chain has TRBV7-8 and TRBJ2-1; TRBD1 is a possible D gene (6 bases). This CDR3 contains 15 residues. V lost 2 bases to trimming and J lost 6 bases, with 14 bases between them. Germline V gene data show CDR1 as SGHVS and CDR2 as FQNEAQ. The chain's CDR3 is CASSLLGGRANEQFF. As DNA, the CDR3 is TGTGCCAGCAGCTTACTTGGGGGCCGAGCCAATGAGCAGTTCTTC. The whole variable domain, remainder taken from reference TRBV7-8 and TRBJ2-1, is GAGVSQSPRYKVAKRGQDVALRCDPISGHVSLFWYQQALGQGPEFLTYFQNEAQLDKSGLPSDRFFAERPEGSVSTLKIQRTQQEDSAVYLCASSLLGGRANEQFFGPGTRLTVL.

This clone was found once. V is TRBV12-3 or TRBV12-4 and J is TRBJ1-1; no definite D call. Trimming pared 4 bases from V and 4 bases from J, leaving 10 bases between. This CDR3 contains 13 residues. The CDR3 protein is CASSWGGPTEAFF. CDR3 coding DNA: TGTGCCAGCAGTTGGGGAGGGCCCACTGAAGCTTTCTTT.

The chain's CDR3 is CASSPRTANTGELFF. CDR3 DNA: TGTGCCAGCAGCCCCAGGACAGCGAACACCGGGGAGCTGTTTTTT. The J gene is TRBJ2-2, the V gene TRBV3-1 (or the pseudogene TRBV3-2); D perhaps matches TRBD1 (6 bases). V lost 4 bases and J lost 0, with 9 bases in between. The CDR3 extends over 15 amino acids. The V gene's germline CDR1 is LGHDT and CDR2 YNNKEL (reference sequence).